The 29 T cell receptor beta chains presented below share a single source sample, sequenced in a study of cytomegalovirus exposure and HLA in healthy donors. Both 60 Vbeta primers and 13 Jbeta primers went into the PCR. Libraries were prepared by immunoSEQ multiplex PCR; TCRdb keeps only in-frame clonotypes and omits some of them. The repertoire includes 95,000 to 150,000 clones, about 73% of them detected once, and around 4.2% sits in the top ten. Sequenced material: PBMCs. These receptors were obtained from a woman between 40 and 55 years old in good health and CMV-seronegative.

V and J are TRBV18 and TRBJ1-3; D may be TRBD1 (6 bases). CDR1 KGHSH and CDR2 LQKENI come from the germline V gene. The CDR3 sequence is 15 residues long. V was cut by 3 bases and J by 0 bases, with 9 bases left in between. The chain's CDR3 is CASSPRTDSGNTIYF. The DNA of the CDR3 is TGTGCCAGCTCACCTAGGACAGACTCTGGAAACACCATATATTTT. Full variable domain (outside the CDR3, taken from reference TRBV18 and TRBJ1-3): NAGVMQNPRHLVRRRGQEARLRCSPMKGHSHVYWYRQLPEEGLKFMVYLQKENIIDESGMPKERFSAEFPKEGPSILRIQQVVRGDSAAYFCASSPRTDSGNTIYFGEGSWLTVV.

V gene TRBV7-2 combines with J gene TRBJ1-2; 10 bases are a match to TRBD1. V lost 3 bases and J lost 3; bases outside the gene matches: 4. This CDR3 spans 15 amino acids. From germline, CDR1 is SGHTA and CDR2 FQGNSA. This chain's CDR3 is CASSFGQGGYYGYTF. The CDR3 bases are TGTGCCAGCAGCTTTGGACAGGGGGGGTACTATGGCTACACCTTC. The full variable domain, completed using reference TRBV7-2 and TRBJ1-2, is GAGVSQSPSNKVTEKGKDVELRCDPISGHTALYWYRQSLGQGLEFLIYFQGNSAPDKSGLPSDRFSAERTGGSVSTLTIQRTQQEDSAVYLCASSFGQGGYYGYTFGSGTRLTVV.

The chain joins TRBV7-2 to TRBJ1-4, with D possibly being TRBD1 (5 bases). This CDR3 is built from 14 residues. Between the trimmed V and J ends, which lost 2 bases and 2 bases, there was a span of 6 bases. Germline assignment: CDR1 SGHTA and CDR2 FQGNSA. CDR3 in amino acids: CASSLSGTNEKLFF. DNA for the CDR3: TGTGCCAGCAGCTTATCAGGGACTAATGAAAAACTGTTTTTT.

V is TRBV6-1 and J is TRBJ2-7; TRBD2 matches 8 bases. Per germline, CDR1 MNHNS and CDR2 SASEGT. The CDR3 is made up of 15 amino acids. V was clipped by 3 bases and J by 5 bases; unmatched bases: 9. CDR3 nucleotides: TGTGCCAGCAGTGATCGCGGGACTAGTCCCGACGAGCAGTACTTC. It encodes CASSDRGTSPDEQYF.

The chain combines TRBV9 with TRBJ1-1; D is possibly TRBD1 (5 bases). V shed 1 base and J shed 1 base, with 8 bases lying between them. Germline V CDR1 and CDR2: SGDLS, YYNGEE. This CDR3 contains 14 residues. The CDR3 DNA follows: TGTGCCAGCAGCGTACCAGGGCCGAACACTGAAGCTTTCTTT. As protein: CASSVPGPNTEAFF. The variable domain in full, with the rest retrieved from reference TRBV9 and TRBJ1-1, is DSGVTQTPKHLITATGQRVTLRCSPRSGDLSVYWYQQSLDQGLQFLIQYYNGEERAKGNILERFSAQQFPDLHSELNLSSLELGDSALYFCASSVPGPNTEAFFGQGTRLTVV.

This CDR3 reads CASSGSSTDTQYF. The CDR3 DNA follows: TGTGCCAGCTCAGGGAGTTCCACAGATACGCAGTATTTT. The chain couples TRBV18 to TRBJ2-3; a weak D match, TRBD2 (5 bases). The CDR3 contains 13 residues. Trimming pared 5 bases from V and 2 bases from J, leaving 8 bases between. The germline gives CDR1 KGHSH, CDR2 LQKENI.

This clone was counted a few times. The chain joins TRBV7-9 to TRBJ2-7; 7 bases line up with TRBD2. Germline-derived CDR1 and CDR2 are SEHNR and FQNEAQ (reference sequence). This CDR3 contains 13 residues. The ends lost 5 bases at V and 3 bases at J; junction bases unmatched: 4. CDR3 protein: CASSPGGGYEQYF. The CDR3 DNA follows: TGTGCCAGCAGCCCAGGCGGGGGCTACGAGCAGTACTTC.

Only a few counts were recorded for this clone. J is TRBJ1-6 and V is TRBV23-1; 9 bases fit TRBD1. TRBV23-1 is noted as an ORF with a role that remains uncertain. Trimming at V came to 0 bases and at J to 9 bases, leaving 3 bases not matched to a gene. The CDR3 contains 15 residues. CDR3 region: CASSQSGTGISPLHF. In DNA form, the CDR3 reads TGCGCCAGCAGTCAATCGGGGACAGGGATTTCACCCCTCCACTTT.

The chain recombines TRBV18 with TRBJ2-5, with TRBD1 matching over 8 bases. Matching the DNA end better, TRBJ2-7 makes the J call doubtful. Germline-derived CDR1 and CDR2 are KGHSH and LQKENI. The length of the CDR3 is 14 residues. DNA of the CDR3: TGTGCCAGCTCGGCCGGGACAGGCTCCTACGAGCAGTACTTC. Translating gives CASSAGTGSYEQYF.

This chain uses TRBV7-2 with TRBJ1-1; TRBD1 might be the D (5 bases). This CDR3 is built from 15 residues. The ends were cut back, 2 bases at V and 4 bases at J, with 14 bases in the middle. CDR1 SGHTA and CDR2 FQGNSA come from the germline V gene. The CDR3 coding sequence is TGTGCCAGCAGCTTAAGTAGTGGGGGGGGCACTGAAGCTTTCTTT. Translated, it gives CASSLSSGGGTEAFF.

V is TRBV5-5 and J is TRBJ2-6; 7 positions match TRBD1. The CDR3 spans 16 residues. The V segment lost 5 bases and the J segment 1 base; nucleotides outside the gene matches: 6. Germline CDR1 is SGHKS and CDR2 is YYEKEE (reference sequence). The CDR3 sequence: CASRMTGLSGANVLTF. The CDR3 bases are TGTGCCAGCAGAATGACAGGGTTGTCTGGGGCCAACGTCCTGACTTTC.

The chain combines TRBV28 with TRBJ1-2, with 11 bases identical to TRBD1. CDR1 and CDR2 from the germline V gene are MDHEN and SYDVKM. The ends lost 4 bases at V and 8 bases at J; junction bases unmatched: 9. The CDR3 loop spans 15 amino acids. CDR3 loop: CASSSGTGGLGGYTF. CDR3 bases: TGTGCCAGCAGTTCCGGGACAGGGGGTCTCGGCGGCTACACCTTC.

The V call is TRBV19, the J call TRBJ2-5, with D uncertain. Per the germline V gene, CDR1 is LNHDA and CDR2 is SQIVND (reference sequence). The CDR3 consists of 14 residues. Trimming stripped 2 bases from V and 2 bases from J, with 9 bases between. CDR3 bases: TGTGCCAGTAGTATAACAACAGCACAAGAGACCCAGTACTTC. It is translated as CASSITTAQETQYF.

The chain links TRBV19 to TRBJ2-1; 12 bases map to TRBD2. The CDR3 length is 16 residues. CDR1 is LNHDA, CDR2 SQIVND, per germline (reference sequence). Germline trimming cut 5 bases from V and 8 bases from J; bases unmatched to any gene: 10. The CDR3 bases are TGTGCCAGTAGTCCTAGCGGGGGGGGTTTTAGGGATGAGCAGTTCTTC. Residues: CASSPSGGGFRDEQFF.

This chain connects TRBV5-1 to TRBJ2-4; D may be TRBD2 (6 bases). Trimming cost V 0 bases and J 9 bases, with 22 bases left between them. CDR3 length equals 17 residues. The germline V gene encodes CDR1 SGHRS and CDR2 YFSETQ. This chain's CDR3 is CASSLGEGLLATGIQYF. The CDR3 DNA is TGCGCCAGCAGCTTGGGGGAAGGTCTACTAGCCACTGGCATTCAGTACTTC.

This clone was observed a few times. The V gene is TRBV7-2, the J gene TRBJ2-5; no reliable D call. CDR3 length: 14 residues. Trimming stripped 5 bases from V and 5 bases from J, with 15 bases between. Germline V lookup: CDR1 SGHTA, CDR2 FQGNSA. Here the CDR3 reads CASSISSRVETQYF. The CDR3 DNA follows: TGTGCCAGCAGCATATCCTCCCGTGTGGAGACCCAGTACTTC.

This chain uses TRBV6-5 with TRBJ1-6; no firm D call. The V and J ends lost 0 bases and 5 bases respectively, with 8 bases between them. The CDR3 is 15 residues long. CDR1 is MNHEY, CDR2 SVGAGI, per germline. Here the CDR3 DNA reads TGTGCCAGCAGTTACTCGACGGGGAATAATTCACCCCTCCACTTT. Translating gives CASSYSTGNNSPLHF.

The rearrangement joins TRBV11-2 to TRBJ1-1, with a tentative D call TRBD1 (5 bases). With 7 bases removed from V and 4 bases from J, the gap between germline ends came to 16 bases. Germline V gene sequence: CDR1 SGHAT, CDR2 FQNNGV. The CDR3 runs 14 residues. In DNA form, the CDR3 reads TGTGCCAGCACCCGCGGGCAGGGAGGCACTGAAGCTTTCTTT. Translation gives CASTRGQGGTEAFF.

The chain uses TRBV19 and TRBJ2-2, with 9 positions matching TRBD1. This CDR3 comprises 16 residues. The V and J ends lost 4 bases and 3 bases, in that order; junction bases with no gene match: 6. Per germline, CDR1 LNHDA and CDR2 SQIVND (reference sequence). The CDR3 DNA reads TGTGCCAGTAGTAGTTTACAGGGGGCGTACACCGGGGAGCTGTTTTTT. Its protein product is CASSSLQGAYTGELFF.

The rearrangement uses TRBV9 and TRBJ2-3; D is undetermined. Looked up from germline, CDR1 is SGDLS and CDR2 is YYNGEE. This CDR3 has 15 amino acids. Trimming stripped 0 bases from V and 4 bases from J, with 12 bases between. The CDR3 nucleotides read TGTGCCAGCAGCGTAGTATCCCTCAGGTCAGATACGCAGTATTTT. It translates to CASSVVSLRSDTQYF.

Only a few counts were recorded for this clone. Relative to the germline gene, one junction end is altered; a read error may explain this. The V gene is TRBV7-9, the J gene TRBJ2-1; tentative D call: TRBD1 (5 bases). This CDR3 region has 14 residues. The V gene's germline CDR1 is SEHNR and CDR2 FQNEAQ (reference sequence). This CDR3 is CSSSFRSRGNEQFF. CDR3 nucleotides: TGTTCCAGCAGCTTTCGATCTAGGGGAAATGAGCAGTTCTTC.

The table lists this clone with a few counts. V gene TRBV19 combines with J gene TRBJ2-1; tentatively, D is TRBD2 (6 bases). The CDR3 sequence is 15 residues long. The germline V gene has CDR1 LNHDA and CDR2 SQIVND (reference sequence). With 2 bases removed from V and 6 bases from J, the gap between germline ends came to 14 bases. The CDR3 loop reads CASSISSGASNEQFF. The CDR3 DNA reads TGTGCCAGTAGTATATCGTCGGGAGCCTCCAATGAGCAGTTCTTC.

The rearrangement uses TRBV10-3 and TRBJ2-1; 11 bases line up with TRBD2. V lost 11 bases, J lost 0 bases, and 12 bases stayed unmatched. This CDR3 is built from 17 residues. CDR1 ENHRY and CDR2 SYGVKD come from the germline V gene. CDR3 residues: CAAGLAGGSGSYNEQFF. The DNA of the CDR3 is TGTGCCGCGGGCTTAGCGGGGGGGTCGGGCTCCTACAATGAGCAGTTCTTC.

This clone was counted a few times. The chain links TRBV4-2 to TRBJ2-3; 11 positions match TRBD2. V shed 4 bases and J 2 bases; nucleotides not matched to a gene: 11. The CDR3 contains 18 residues. Germline values: CDR1 LGHNA, CDR2 YNFKEQ. For the CDR3, the DNA is TGTGCCAGCAGCCTCTCAGCCCAGACTAGCGGGATCACAGATACGCAGTATTTT. This encodes CASSLSAQTSGITDTQYF.

J is TRBJ2-3 and V is TRBV30, with TRBD2 matching 14 bases. Germline V gene lookup returns CDR1 GTSNPN and CDR2 SVGIG (reference sequence). The CDR3 length is 14 residues. After removal of 7 bases from V and 6 bases from J, the junction contained 6 bases not matched to a gene. In DNA form, the CDR3 reads TGTGCCTCCCGACTAGCGGGAGGGAGGGATACGCAGTATTTT. Translation: CASRLAGGRDTQYF.

The rearrangement joins TRBV6-5 to TRBJ1-1; D call uncertain. In germline, CDR1 is MNHEY, CDR2 SVGAGI. V lost 6 bases and J 7 bases, leaving 18 bases between the germline ends. This CDR3 has 14 amino acids. The CDR3 region is CASRYGIQEVEAFF. CDR3 nucleotides: TGTGCCAGCAGATACGGGATCCAGGAGGTTGAAGCTTTCTTT.

This chain uses TRBV7-2 with TRBJ2-1; D remains ambiguous. Looked up from germline, CDR1 is SGHTA and CDR2 is FQGNSA. V was cut by 2 bases and J by 1 base, with 9 bases left in between. The CDR3 length is 15 residues. The CDR3, as DNA: TGTGCCAGCAGCTTAAACGCAGTTTCCTACAATGAGCAGTTCTTC. Translated: CASSLNAVSYNEQFF.

V gene TRBV2 combines with J gene TRBJ2-1, with D hard to call. V shed 6 bases and J shed 4 bases, with 4 bases lying between them. The CDR3 totals 11 residues. Germline V gene data show CDR1 as SNHLY and CDR2 as FYNNEI. In nucleotides, the CDR3 is TGTGCCAGCAGAGCTTACAATGAGCAGTTCTTC. This translates into CASRAYNEQFF.

In this sample, this clone turned up once. The chain joins TRBV30 to TRBJ2-2, with a possible D match to TRBD1 (5 bases). In germline, CDR1 is GTSNPN, CDR2 SVGIG (reference sequence). Trimming took off 0 bases at V and 5 bases at J, with 10 bases between the two ends. This CDR3 region has 14 residues. CDR3 residues: CAWSVRSGTGELFF. DNA for the CDR3: TGTGCCTGGAGTGTACGGTCAGGGACCGGGGAGCTGTTTTTT.